Each of the 20 T cell receptor beta chains below was sequenced from the same sample in a study of cytomegalovirus exposure and HLA in healthy donors. It was with 60 Vbeta and 13 Jbeta primers that the PCR ran. Sequencing used immunoSEQ multiplex PCR; TCRdb keeps in-frame clones, though not all of them. This sample carries 100,000 to 150,000 clones, 65% to 90% of them seen once, and the ten largest clones take 0.95% to 1.5%. Sequenced input: PBMCs. The receptor source for this set is a girl aged 2 to 10 in good health and CMV-seronegative.

The chain combines TRBV19 with TRBJ1-4; no definite D call. This CDR3 spans 14 amino acids. Germline V lookup: CDR1 LNHDA, CDR2 SQIVND (reference sequence). Trimming removed 6 bases at V and 0 bases at J, with 8 bases between. The CDR3 reads CASSSLATNEKLFF. The CDR3 bases are TGTGCCAGTAGCTCCCTTGCAACTAATGAAAAACTGTTTTTT.

The chain joins TRBV18 to TRBJ2-1, with 9 bases aligning to TRBD2. The CDR3 covers 17 residues. Germline lookup yields CDR1 KGHSH and CDR2 LQKENI. J was trimmed by 9 bases and V by 6 bases; bases with no gene match: 18. CDR3 DNA sequence: TGTGCCAGCTCCTCAAAGGGGTTGGCGGGGGGGCCGGGTGAGCAGTTCTTC. This sequence encodes CASSSKGLAGGPGEQFF.

The chain recombines TRBV6-1 with TRBJ1-1; no clear D gene. Germline V CDR1 and CDR2: MNHNS, SASEGT. Between the trimmed V and J ends, which lost 7 bases and 0 bases, there was a span of 12 bases. The CDR3 runs 14 residues. As DNA, the CDR3 is TGTGCCAGCACAGCGGGCGCGGTGAACACTGAAGCTTTCTTT. Translated: CASTAGAVNTEAFF.

This clone was seen only a few times. This sequence joins TRBV27 and TRBJ1-4; D possibly corresponds to TRBD1 (5 bases). Deletions cut 3 bases from V and 1 base from J, with 6 bases between. This CDR3 comprises 14 residues. Per the germline V gene, CDR1 is MNHEY and CDR2 is SMNVEV (reference sequence). The CDR3 nucleotides read TGTGCCAGCAGTTTTAGGGGAACTAATGAAAAACTGTTTTTT. It encodes CASSFRGTNEKLFF.

The chain has TRBV7-9 and TRBJ1-4, with D possibly TRBD1 on 5 matching bases. This CDR3 contains 15 residues. With 3 bases removed from V and 0 bases from J, the gap between germline ends came to 8 bases. The V gene's germline CDR1 is SEHNR and CDR2 FQNEAQ (reference sequence). The CDR3 nucleotides read TGTGCCAGCAGCTTTCCCAGGGCAACTAATGAAAAACTGTTTTTT. Protein product: CASSFPRATNEKLFF.

The chain joins TRBV27 to TRBJ1-5; possible D gene TRBD1, 6 bases. Germline loops: CDR1 MNHEY, CDR2 SMNVEV (reference sequence). The V gene lost 7 bases and the J gene lost 4 bases, with 17 bases spanning the gap. CDR3 size: 15 residues. CDR3 protein: CASNKVGGLNQPQHF. CDR3 DNA: TGTGCCAGCAATAAGGTCGGGGGGCTTAATCAGCCCCAGCATTTT.

Note on this clone: Other DNA sequences in this sample translate to the same CDR3. The chain is built from TRBV6-1 and TRBJ2-3, with D maybe TRBD2 (5 bases). The CDR3 length is 15 residues. CDR1 is MNHNS, CDR2 SASEGT, per germline. Deletions cut 8 bases from V and 0 bases from J, with 15 bases between. The CDR3 DNA is TGTGCCAGCGCGGTAGCGAGACACAGCACAGATACGCAGTATTTT. It codes for CASAVARHSTDTQYF.

This clone was counted a single time. The J gene is TRBJ1-1, the V gene TRBV29-1; 8 positions agree with TRBD1. V shed 7 bases and J 5 bases; nucleotides not matched to a gene: 6. The CDR3 is made up of 12 amino acids. CDR1 is SQVTM, CDR2 ANQGSEA, per germline. The CDR3 is CSADRGGTEAFF. The CDR3 DNA reads as TGCAGCGCCGACAGGGGTGGGACTGAAGCTTTCTTT. Full variable domain (missing parts from reference TRBV29-1 and TRBJ1-1): SAVISQKPSRDICQRGTSLTIQCQVDSQVTMMFWYRQQPGQSLTLIATANQGSEATYESGFVIDKFPISRPNLTFSTLTVSNMSPEDSSIYLCSADRGGTEAFFGQGTRLTVV.

The V call is TRBV7-6, the J call TRBJ2-7; D may be TRBD2 (5 bases). This CDR3 region has 15 residues. V gave up 0 bases and J gave up 5 bases, with 14 bases separating them. CDR1 and CDR2 (germline): SGHVS, FNYEAQ. Here the CDR3 DNA reads TGTGCCAGCAGCTTAGCTCAAGGAAAGGGAGACGAGCAGTACTTC. Translated, it gives CASSLAQGKGDEQYF.

The chain has TRBV7-2 and TRBJ2-7; 8 bases are shared with TRBD2. The CDR3 has 15 residues. CDR1 and CDR2 (germline): SGHTA, FQGNSA. J was trimmed by 0 bases and V by 5 bases; bases with no gene match: 6. The CDR3 is CASSLSGILSYEQYF. Written as DNA, the CDR3 is TGTGCCAGCAGCCTTAGCGGGATCCTCTCCTACGAGCAGTACTTC.

The rearrangement joins TRBV5-1 to TRBJ2-7; TRBD1 matches at 9 bases. CDR1 and CDR2 from the germline V gene are SGHRS and YFSETQ. This CDR3 comprises 16 residues. The V and J ends lost 3 bases and 3 bases, in that order; junction bases with no gene match: 10. CDR3 coding DNA: TGCGCCAGCAGCTCATTGCAGACAGGGGGAATCTACGAGCAGTACTTC. This encodes CASSSLQTGGIYEQYF.

The chain links TRBV4-1 to TRBJ2-5; D call uncertain. The CDR3 length is 13 residues. V shed 1 base and J shed 2 bases, with 5 bases lying between them. Per the germline V gene, CDR1 is MGHRA and CDR2 is YSYEKL. The CDR3: CASSQVAQETQYF. The CDR3, as DNA: TGCGCCAGCAGCCAAGTGGCACAAGAGACCCAGTACTTC.

This chain links TRBV21-1 with TRBJ2-7; TRBD1 is the table's D call, not checked against the DNA. TRBV21-1 is a pseudogene segment. The CDR3 is 13 amino acids. CDR3 in DNA: TGTGCCAGCAGACAGGGCCCCGCTTACGAGCAGTACTTC. This gives the protein CASRQGPAYEQYF.

The CDR3 coding sequence is TGCGCCAGCAGCTTGGTGGGGCAGGGGGACGGCTACACCTTC. Amino acid sequence: CASSLVGQGDGYTF. The rearrangement joins TRBV5-1 to TRBJ1-2; 7 bases match TRBD1. CDR3 length: 14 residues. V gave up 0 bases and J gave up 8 bases; unmatched junction bases: 7. Germline CDR1 is SGHRS and CDR2 is YFSETQ.

This chain uses TRBV27 with TRBJ1-1, with unresolved D. Trimming left V 8 bases short and J 8 bases short, with 12 bases between. CDR3 length: 11 amino acids. In germline, CDR1 is MNHEY, CDR2 SMNVEV (reference sequence). The CDR3 protein is CASGREVEAFF. The CDR3 nucleotides are TGTGCCAGCGGCCGGGAGGTAGAAGCTTTCTTT.

The V gene is TRBV4-2, the J gene TRBJ1-2; D might be TRBD1 (5 bases). Germline loops: CDR1 LGHNA, CDR2 YNFKEQ. The ends were cut back, 0 bases at V and 7 bases at J, with 15 bases in the middle. The CDR3 covers 15 residues. CDR3 sequence: CASSQDRRGVRGYTF. CDR3 DNA: TGTGCCAGCAGCCAAGATCGGAGGGGAGTTCGTGGCTACACCTTC.

This chain uses TRBV12-5 with TRBJ2-3, with D possibly matching TRBD2 (6 bases). The CDR3 extends over 16 amino acids. V lost 7 bases and J lost 1, with 18 bases in between. Germline V gives CDR1 LGHNT, CDR2 FRNRAP. The CDR3: CASDLLAEWGTDTQYF. The DNA for the CDR3 is TGTGCTAGTGACCTCTTAGCGGAGTGGGGCACAGATACGCAGTATTTT.

This rearrangement joins TRBV6-1 to TRBJ2-7; 10 bases agree with TRBD2. The length of the CDR3 is 14 residues. V shed 6 bases and J 5 bases; nucleotides not matched to a gene: 7. Germline V gene sequence: CDR1 MNHNS, CDR2 SASEGT. CDR3 in DNA: TGTGCCAGCAGGAGCGGGGGGGGCGTCGACGAGCAGTACTTC. This sequence encodes CASRSGGGVDEQYF.

The chain has TRBV5-4 and TRBJ2-5, with TRBD1 identical over 7 bases. The V segment lost 3 bases and the J segment 2 bases; nucleotides outside the gene matches: 10. The V gene's germline CDR1 is SGHNT and CDR2 YYREEE (reference sequence). The CDR3 covers 16 residues. The CDR3 region is CASSSTGLGQQETQYF. DNA for the CDR3: TGTGCCAGCAGCTCGACAGGGTTGGGACAACAAGAGACCCAGTACTTC.

The sample holds a few counts of this clone. V and J are TRBV5-6 and TRBJ2-7; 11 bases agree with TRBD1. V dropped 5 bases and J dropped 6; count of bases not matched to a gene: 13. Germline CDR1 is SGHDT and CDR2 is YYEEEE. The CDR3 spans 16 residues. CDR3 amino acids: CASRPAGTGGPVEQYF. In DNA form, the CDR3 reads TGTGCCAGCAGGCCGGCCGGGACAGGGGGTCCCGTCGAGCAGTACTTC.